This T cell receptor beta chain was documented in a study of T cells in Graves' hyperthyroidism and ophthalmopathy. The CDR3 contains 17 residues. In germline, CDR1 is SGHTA, CDR2 FQGNSA. V lost 5 bases and J lost 4, with 23 bases in between. Amplified TCR beta CDR3 regions derived from RNA transcripts. The TCR CDR3 first-round RT-PCR relied on the HTBI primer set. TCRdb redid the calling of the multiplex PCR reads with MiXCR, one entry per CDR3 protein. The sample records 500,000 to 750,000 distinct CDR3 sequences, 35% to 55% being singletons. Graves' hyperthyroidism was deemed stable given no ophthalmopathy progression within 18 months.

The chain recombines TRBV7-2 with TRBJ2-5, with D possibly matching TRBD1 (7 bases). The sample was peripheral blood or thyroid tissue (not recorded which). The sequence derives from a woman between 18 and 29 years old with Graves' hyperthyroidism. The DNA for the CDR3 is TGTGCCAGCAGCACACAGGGGAGAATCGGGAGCTCAGAGACCCAGTACTTC. Translating it yields CASSTQGRIGSSETQYF.